This TCR beta chain derives from a study of blood T cell repertoires in COVID-19. Study details: Donors in the United States, Italy and Spain gave samples during acute or convalescent COVID-19.

The method was immunoSEQ multiplex PCR; TCRdb's version includes in-frame clones alone and lacks a portion of them. Among about 200,000 clones, 82% were seen once, and the ten largest hold under 6.5%. This sequence originates from an older woman with acute COVID-19. Sequencing was carried out using PBMCs or T cells enriched from blood (not recorded which).

This chain's CDR3 is CASSLVTGGSHTF. For the CDR3, the DNA is TGTGCCAGCAGTTTAGTAACAGGGGGCAGCCACACCTTC. V is TRBV27 and J is TRBJ1-2; 9 bases match TRBD1. The germline CDR1 and CDR2 sequences are MNHEY and SMNVEV (reference sequence). The J segment lost 12 bases and the V segment lost 2 bases, leaving 7 bases of the junction unmatched. CDR3 length equals 13 residues.